The clone carrying this TCR beta chain appeared many times. Germline V CDR1 and CDR2: MNHEY, SVGAGI. The length of the CDR3 is 16 residues. The V gene end was trimmed by 2 bases and the J gene end by 1 base; junction bases not matched to a gene: 6. This specimen belongs to a study of T cells in Graves' hyperthyroidism and ophthalmopathy. Diagnosing involved the use of clinical symptoms, serum thyroxine and TRAb, thyroid ultrasound and orbital computed tomography. Amplification of TCR beta CDR3 regions used RNA as the template. First-round RT-PCR with HTBI primers amplified the TCR CDR3 region. TCRdb redid the calling of the multiplex PCR reads with MiXCR, one entry per CDR3 protein. Among about 350,000 distinct CDR3 sequences listed, over 15% were seen once.

This clonotype originated in a woman in her 40s with Graves' ophthalmopathy. The sequencing sample was made of blood. The chain has TRBV6-5 and TRBJ1-1; the match to TRBD1 covers 8 bases. CDR3: CASSYAPGTGNTEAFF. The CDR3 DNA follows: TGTGCCAGCAGTTACGCTCCCGGGACAGGGAACACTGAAGCTTTCTTT.